This TCR beta chain was observed in a study of blood T cell repertoires in COVID-19. Membership in each cohort depended on participant-reported clinical history. TCRdb keeps only in-frame clones here, not all; method: immunoSEQ multiplex PCR. The sample shows about 250,000 clones, roughly 90% of them seen only once. Trimming removed 1 base from V and 10 bases from J, with 6 bases in between. This CDR3 is 12 amino acids long. CDR1 is SGHDT, CDR2 YYEEEE, per germline. The chain joins TRBV5-6 to TRBJ1-6; unclear D gene. This TCR derives from a woman in her 50s who had recovered from COVID-19. What was sequenced was PBMCs or T cells enriched from blood (not recorded which). The CDR3: CASSLYSSPLHF. The CDR3 nucleotides read TGTGCCAGCAGCTTGTATTCGTCACCCCTCCACTTT.